These 32 T cell receptor beta chains were all obtained from the same sample, sequenced in a study of beta chain features in type 1 diabetes. Every bit of the isolated RNA underwent reverse transcription, so sequencing read expressed TCRB transcripts. Assay used: immunoSEQ multiplex PCR; TCRdb lists only in-frame clones, some missing. The table lists under 950,000 clones, about 17% of them singletons. The specimen sequenced was naive CD4+ T cells from blood. These receptors were collected from a woman aged 18-29 years in good health.

This chain links TRBV28 with TRBJ2-1, with a possible D match to TRBD2 (6 bases). Germline CDR1 is MDHEN and CDR2 is SYDVKM. The CDR3 consists of 13 residues. Deletions cut 8 bases from V and 10 bases from J, with 18 bases between. In DNA, the CDR3 is TGTGCCAGCCTGGGACTCCCCCTGAGGGAGCAGTTCTTC. Its translation: CASLGLPLREQFF.

This clone has just a few counts. The chain uses TRBV7-2 and TRBJ1-2; 7 bases agree with TRBD1. Germline lookup yields CDR1 SGHTA and CDR2 FQGNSA. Trimming took 5 bases from V and 0 from J; bases not matched to a gene: 6. The CDR3 runs 15 residues. In nucleotides, the CDR3 is TGTGCCAGCAGCACGGGGACAGATCCTAACTATGGCTACACCTTC. It is translated as CASSTGTDPNYGYTF. Based on the CDR3 plus reference TRBV7-2 and TRBJ1-2, the full variable domain is GAGVSQSPSNKVTEKGKDVELRCDPISGHTALYWYRQSLGQGLEFLIYFQGNSAPDKSGLPSDRFSAERTGGSVSTLTIQRTQQEDSAVYLCASSTGTDPNYGYTFGSGTRLTVV.

This clone occurred a few times. J is TRBJ2-7 and V is TRBV5-1; D unresolved. CDR3 size: 14 residues. The germline V gene has CDR1 SGHRS and CDR2 YFSETQ. Trimming shortened V by 5 bases and J by 0 bases, and 12 bases separated the two germline ends. The CDR3 loop reads CASSGNPSSYEQYF. CDR3 coding DNA: TGCGCCAGCAGTGGGAACCCAAGCTCCTACGAGCAGTACTTC. Filled out from reference TRBV5-1 and TRBJ2-7, the complete variable domain reads KAGVTQTPRYLIKTRGQQVTLSCSPISGHRSVSWYQQTPGQGLQFLFEYFSETQRNKGNFPGRFSGRQFSNSRSEMNVSTLELGDSALYLCASSGNPSSYEQYFGPGTRLTVT.

The V and J genes are TRBV7-9 and TRBJ1-2, with 9 positions matching TRBD1. This CDR3 has 15 amino acids. CDR1 and CDR2 (germline): SEHNR, FQNEAQ (reference sequence). The trim removed 3 bases at V and 7 bases at J, leaving 9 bases unmatched. The CDR3: CASSFPGQGAGGYTF. The DNA for the CDR3 is TGTGCCAGCAGCTTCCCGGGACAGGGAGCGGGTGGCTACACCTTC.

About this clone itself: The same CDR3 can be traced to other DNA sequences in this sample. The V and J genes are TRBV28 and TRBJ1-5, with 8 bases fitting TRBD1. Germline V CDR1 and CDR2: MDHEN, SYDVKM. J lost 1 base, V lost 6 bases, and 2 bases had no gene match. The CDR3 spans 14 residues. CDR3 sequence reads: CASSPGGSNQPQHF. DNA of the CDR3: TGTGCCAGCAGCCCAGGGGGCAGCAATCAGCCCCAGCATTTT.

This rearrangement joins TRBV27 to TRBJ1-1, with D possibly matching TRBD1 (5 bases). This CDR3 region has 13 residues. The ends were cut back, 6 bases at V and 8 bases at J, with 16 bases in the middle. Germline V CDR1 and CDR2: MNHEY, SMNVEV (reference sequence). CDR3 amino acids: CASSLLRGGEAFF. CDR3 nucleotides: TGTGCCAGCAGCCTATTAAGGGGCGGCGAAGCTTTCTTT.

The chain joins TRBV28 to TRBJ2-2, with D tentatively TRBD2 (6 bases). Germline CDR1 and CDR2: MDHEN and SYDVKM. The CDR3 is made up of 16 amino acids. The germline V and J ends were trimmed by 5 bases and 5 bases, with 18 bases remaining between them. In DNA, the CDR3 is TGTGCCAGCAGTCCGCCTAGTAGCGGAACTACCGGGGAGCTGTTTTTT. This sequence encodes CASSPPSSGTTGELFF.

The V gene is TRBV5-1, the J gene TRBJ1-5; no reliable D call. There are 14 residues in the CDR3. CDR1 is SGHRS, CDR2 YFSETQ, per germline. V lost 2 bases, J lost 6 bases, and 12 bases lay in between. CDR3 DNA: TGCGCCAGCAGCTTCGGGGAATTCGGTCAGCCCCAGCATTTT. Protein sequence: CASSFGEFGQPQHF.

The J gene is TRBJ1-2, the V gene TRBV29-1, with D perhaps TRBD1 (6 bases). This CDR3 has 11 residues. With 7 bases removed from V and 8 bases from J, the gap between germline ends came to 14 bases. Germline-derived CDR1 and CDR2 are SQVTM and ANQGSEA. This chain's CDR3 is CSARSGGGYTF. CDR3 DNA: TGCAGCGCCCGGAGTGGGGGCGGCTACACCTTC.

This clone occurred a few times. The same CDR3 is also encoded by other DNA sequences in this sample. The V call is TRBV28, the J call TRBJ2-7, with TRBD1 as a possible D gene (6 bases). The CDR3 has 12 amino acids. Trimming left V 9 bases short and J 3 bases short, with 12 bases between. From germline, CDR1 is MDHEN and CDR2 SYDVKM. CDR3 bases: TGTGCCAGTCGTCAGGGGAGCTACGAGCAGTACTTC. Its translation is CASRQGSYEQYF.

This clone has only a few counts. The CDR3 is CASSLRRTSGTSGELFF. The DNA of the CDR3 is TGTGCCAGCAGCTTACGCCGGACTAGCGGGACCTCCGGGGAGCTGTTTTTT. The J gene is TRBJ2-2, the V gene TRBV7-2; TRBD2 aligns across 12 bases. With 2 bases clipped from V and 6 bases from J, the junction kept 7 bases outside the gene matches. Germline CDR1 is SGHTA and CDR2 is FQGNSA. This CDR3 contains 17 residues.

V gene TRBV18 combines with J gene TRBJ1-5, with D possibly matching TRBD1 (6 bases). V shed 5 bases and J shed 1 base, with 15 bases lying between them. The length of the CDR3 is 16 residues. Germline values: CDR1 KGHSH, CDR2 LQKENI. This CDR3 is CASSTLGTLSNQPQHF. Written as DNA, the CDR3 is TGTGCCAGCTCAACCCTCGGGACACTCAGCAATCAGCCCCAGCATTTT. Together with reference TRBV18 and TRBJ1-5, the CDR3 gives the full variable domain: NAGVMQNPRHLVRRRGQEARLRCSPMKGHSHVYWYRQLPEEGLKFMVYLQKENIIDESGMPKERFSAEFPKEGPSILRIQQVVRGDSAAYFCASSTLGTLSNQPQHFGDGTRLSIL.

This clone was observed a handful of times. V and J are TRBV9 and TRBJ1-1; 7 nucleotides match TRBD1. Germline V gives CDR1 SGDLS, CDR2 YYNGEE. Trimming cost V 4 bases and J 4 bases; bases outside gene matches: 4. The CDR3 loop spans 13 amino acids. CDR3 amino acids: CASSPGTVTEAFF. The CDR3 bases are TGTGCCAGCAGCCCGGGGACAGTCACTGAAGCTTTCTTT.

V is TRBV18 and J is TRBJ1-2; D is possibly TRBD1 (5 bases). V lost 1 base and J lost 2, with 8 bases in between. The CDR3 runs to 14 residues. CDR1 and CDR2 from the germline V gene are KGHSH and LQKENI. CDR3 residues: CASSPQGQNYGYTF. The CDR3, as DNA: TGTGCCAGCTCACCACAGGGGCAGAACTATGGCTACACCTTC.

This clone was observed a few times. This rearrangement joins TRBV14 to TRBJ2-3; 7 positions agree with TRBD2. Germline CDR1 is SGHDN and CDR2 is FVKESK. Trimming removed 1 base from V and 9 bases from J; junction bases left unmatched: 13. This CDR3 contains 16 residues. The CDR3 spells CASSQGGAGRTQTQYF. DNA of the CDR3: TGTGCCAGCAGCCAAGGGGGAGCGGGACGGACGCAGACGCAGTATTTT.

The chain recombines TRBV7-9 with TRBJ2-2; 7 nucleotides match TRBD1. This CDR3 contains 17 residues. Germline CDR1 SEHNR, CDR2 FQNEAQ (reference sequence). Losses at the gene ends were 5 bases for V and 3 bases for J; bases not matched to a gene: 12. CDR3 DNA: TGTGCCAGCAGCCTAACCGGTGCGACAGGGTACACCGGGGAGCTGTTTTTT. Its translation: CASSLTGATGYTGELFF.

This clone turned up a few times. Other DNA sequences in the same sample also yield this CDR3. In nucleotides, the CDR3 is TGTGCCAGCTCACCAGGAGGGGGGGACGAGCAGTACTTC. Its protein product is CASSPGGGDEQYF. The chain employs TRBV18 and TRBJ2-7; weak D call: TRBD2 (7 bases). CDR3 length: 13 amino acids. Germline values: CDR1 KGHSH, CDR2 LQKENI. The germline V and J ends were trimmed by 2 bases and 5 bases, with 10 bases remaining between them.

The chain couples TRBV5-8 to TRBJ2-5; D not certain. Trimming removed 3 bases at V and 5 bases at J, with 17 bases between. This CDR3 comprises 15 residues. CDR1 SGHTS and CDR2 YDEGEE come from the germline V gene. CDR3 amino acids: CASSYIKSRSETQYF. As DNA, the CDR3 is TGTGCCAGCAGCTACATCAAATCCAGGTCTGAGACCCAGTACTTC.

This clone was counted between two and nine times. The genes are TRBV6-6 and TRBJ2-1, with no clear D. The ends were cut back, 5 bases at V and 9 bases at J, with 11 bases in the middle. The CDR3 sequence is 12 residues long. Germline CDR1 and CDR2: MNHNY and SVGAGI (reference sequence). The DNA of the CDR3 is TGTGCCAGCAGTCCAAACTGGGGTGAGCAGTTCTTC. It specifies CASSPNWGEQFF.

This clone was recorded a few times. The chain employs TRBV10-3 and TRBJ2-7; 9 bases agree with TRBD2. Trimming cost V 6 bases and J 6 bases; bases outside gene matches: 12. The CDR3 consists of 15 residues. CDR1 and CDR2 from the germline V gene are ENHRY and SYGVKD. This chain's CDR3 is CAISGSERGVGEQYF. The CDR3, as DNA: TGTGCCATCAGCGGTTCAGAGCGGGGGGTCGGCGAGCAGTACTTC.

The genes are TRBV19 and TRBJ2-1, with D possibly matching TRBD1 (6 bases). V lost 5 bases, J lost 5 bases, and 10 bases lay in between. Germline CDR1 and CDR2: LNHDA and SQIVND (reference sequence). The CDR3 is made up of 13 amino acids. The CDR3 loop reads CASSDRPHNEQFF. For the CDR3, the DNA is TGTGCCAGTAGTGACAGGCCACACAATGAGCAGTTCTTC.

As concerns this clone: The identical CDR3 is also encoded by other nucleotide sequences in the sample. The CDR3 DNA sequence: TGTGCCAGCAGCTTAGTCGCCTACGAGCAGTACTTC. Translating gives CASSLVAYEQYF. J is TRBJ2-7 and V is TRBV7-9; no clear D. V lost 1 base and J lost 2, with 3 bases in between. Germline V gene lookup returns CDR1 SEHNR and CDR2 FQNEAQ (reference sequence). The CDR3 runs to 12 residues.

This sequence joins TRBV28 and TRBJ2-5, with 7 bases identical to TRBD2. Germline CDR1 is MDHEN and CDR2 is SYDVKM. CDR3 length: 20 residues. V dropped 3 bases and J dropped 7; count of bases not matched to a gene: 26. Here the CDR3 DNA reads TGTGCCAGCAGTTTCCGCCTAGCGGCCCGCACAAGCCTAAAGGGAGGGACCCAGTACTTC. Its translation is CASSFRLAARTSLKGGTQYF.

This clone was detected only a few times. V usage is TRBV7-3 and J usage is TRBJ1-2; 7 nucleotides match TRBD1. V gave up 5 bases and J gave up 8 bases; unmatched junction bases: 14. This CDR3 region has 15 residues. CDR1 and CDR2 (germline): SGHTA, FQGTGA. CDR3 sequence (DNA): TGTGCCAGCAGCCCTGGTCGGACAGGTTTAACGGGCTACACCTTC. This gives the protein CASSPGRTGLTGYTF.

This clone was seen a handful of times. The chain is built from TRBV6-6 and TRBJ1-1; TRBD1 matches at 12 bases. This CDR3 is 14 amino acids long. Germline V lookup: CDR1 MNHNY, CDR2 SVGAGI (reference sequence). The V and J ends lost 2 bases and 11 bases, in that order; junction bases with no gene match: 6. Written as DNA, the CDR3 is TGTGCCAGCAGTTACCCGGGACAGGGGGCAGAGGCTTTCTTT. The encoded protein is CASSYPGQGAEAFF.

This clone was seen a handful of times. For the CDR3, the DNA is TGTGCCAGCTCGGATTGGACTAGCGGGAGGGCCGGGGAGAAGTTGACGCAGTATTTT. The encoded protein is CASSDWTSGRAGEKLTQYF. The V call is TRBV18, the J call TRBJ2-3, with 15 bases lining up with TRBD2. Germline CDR1 is KGHSH and CDR2 is LQKENI. There are 19 residues in the CDR3. V trimming: 6 bases; J trimming: 9 bases; junction bases outside the gene matches: 19. Looking up the rest from reference TRBV18 and TRBJ2-3 gives the full variable domain: NAGVMQNPRHLVRRRGQEARLRCSPMKGHSHVYWYRQLPEEGLKFMVYLQKENIIDESGMPKERFSAEFPKEGPSILRIQQVVRGDSAAYFCASSDWTSGRAGEKLTQYFGPGTRLTVL.

This clone occurred a few times. The sample holds other DNA sequences that translate to the same CDR3. The chain has TRBV5-4 and TRBJ1-2; 7 positions match TRBD1. CDR3 size: 13 residues. V was pared by 0 bases and J by 8 bases, with 4 bases of the junction left unmatched. The germline gives CDR1 SGHNT, CDR2 YYREEE (reference sequence). CDR3 sequence reads: CASSLDRGSGYTF. CDR3 in DNA: TGTGCCAGCAGCTTGGACAGGGGCTCGGGCTACACCTTC.

The gene calls are TRBV6-6 and TRBJ2-1; TRBD1 matches at 8 bases. CDR1 is MNHNY, CDR2 SVGAGI, per germline (reference sequence). The CDR3 runs to 15 residues. With 5 bases clipped from V and 4 bases from J, the junction kept 7 bases outside the gene matches. The CDR3 region is CASSNQGAIYNEQFF. CDR3 nucleotides: TGTGCCAGCAGTAATCAGGGGGCTATTTACAATGAGCAGTTCTTC.

This clone was seen only a few times. The chain uses TRBV5-1 and TRBJ2-5; D possibly corresponds to TRBD1 (5 bases). V was clipped by 7 bases and J by 5 bases, with 15 bases between them. Germline-derived CDR1 and CDR2 are SGHRS and YFSETQ. This CDR3 is built from 13 residues. CDR3 amino acids: CASSPRGRETQYF. The CDR3 region has the DNA TGCGCCAGCTCTCCTAGGGGTCGGGAGACCCAGTACTTC.

This clone has more than one count but fewer than ten. The gene calls are TRBV5-1 and TRBJ2-3, with 10 bases fitting TRBD2. Germline assignment: CDR1 SGHRS and CDR2 YFSETQ. The ends lost 3 bases at V and 3 bases at J; junction bases unmatched: 13. The CDR3 is made up of 18 amino acids. The CDR3 loop reads CASSWGNSSGSITDTQYF. Written as DNA, the CDR3 is TGCGCCAGCAGCTGGGGGAACTCTAGCGGGAGTATAACAGATACGCAGTATTTT.

This clone has a handful of counts. J is TRBJ2-1 and V is TRBV7-9; no reliable D call. From germline, CDR1 is SEHNR and CDR2 FQNEAQ (reference sequence). This CDR3 comprises 15 residues. Trimming took off 1 base at V and 4 bases at J, with 11 bases between the two ends. The CDR3 sequence is CASSLGRSRYNEQFF. The CDR3 DNA follows: TGTGCCAGCAGCTTAGGCAGGTCGAGGTACAATGAGCAGTTCTTC.

Remarks on this clone: In the same sample, other DNA sequences code for this CDR3. The V call is TRBV28, the J call TRBJ2-7; 10 bases agree with TRBD2. The germline V gene has CDR1 MDHEN and CDR2 SYDVKM. This CDR3 has 15 amino acids. With V trimmed by 2 bases and J by 3 bases, 4 bases remained unmatched. CDR3 coding DNA: TGTGCCAGCAGTTTACCTAGCGGGAGCTTCTACGAGCAGTACTTC. Translating gives CASSLPSGSFYEQYF.